The 21 T cell receptor beta chains in this list originate from one sample, sequenced in a study of shared clonotypes between healthy human individuals. CD45RO negativity and positive selection for CCR7 defined naive CD8 cells, a population that excluded terminally differentiated effector memory CD45RA+ cells. Only in-frame clones appear in the TCRdb table, and some are missing; sequencing was by immunoSEQ multiplex PCR. The table has nearly 2 million clones, about 95% seen once. The source material was naive CD8+ T cells sorted from blood. These receptors were taken from a man aged 18 to 30 in good health.

The rearrangement joins TRBV5-5 to TRBJ2-1; D is undetermined. This CDR3 is 13 amino acids long. The germline CDR1 and CDR2 sequences are SGHKS and YYEKEE (reference sequence). Trimming pared 0 bases from V and 7 bases from J, leaving 8 bases between. DNA of the CDR3: TGTGCCAGCAGCTTGGCACCGGGTAATGAGCAGTTCTTC. Translated: CASSLAPGNEQFF.

The chain couples TRBV19 to TRBJ1-1; no firm D call. Between the trimmed V and J ends, which lost 6 bases and 0 bases, there was a span of 11 bases. This CDR3 is built from 14 residues. Germline V gene sequence: CDR1 LNHDA, CDR2 SQIVND (reference sequence). The CDR3 sequence is CASRTSTMNTEAFF. The CDR3 bases are TGTGCCAGTAGGACGAGTACCATGAACACTGAAGCTTTCTTT.

V gene TRBV30 combines with J gene TRBJ1-2; 10 nucleotides agree with TRBD1. In germline, CDR1 is GTSNPN, CDR2 SVGIG (reference sequence). Germline trimming cut 5 bases from V and 4 bases from J; bases unmatched to any gene: 4. The CDR3 has 13 amino acids. DNA of the CDR3: TGTGCCTGGGCACGGGACAGGGGCTATGGCTACACCTTC. It yields the protein CAWARDRGYGYTF.

This chain uses TRBV6-1 with TRBJ2-2; D is ambiguous. V lost 2 bases to trimming and J lost 2 bases, with 9 bases between them. This CDR3 region has 15 residues. Germline V lookup: CDR1 MNHNS, CDR2 SASEGT. The CDR3 DNA follows: TGTGCCAGCAGTGAACTTTGGGGAAACACCGGGGAGCTGTTTTTT. It specifies CASSELWGNTGELFF.

This clone has a single count. The J gene is TRBJ1-2, the V gene TRBV7-9, with D possibly matching TRBD1 (5 bases). V was shortened by 5 bases and J by 1 base, with 14 bases between the two germline ends. The length of the CDR3 is 15 residues. Germline CDR1 and CDR2: SEHNR and FQNEAQ (reference sequence). CDR3 sequence reads: CASSTRKDSNYGYTF. In DNA form, the CDR3 reads TGTGCCAGCAGCACGAGAAAAGACAGTAACTATGGCTACACCTTC.

The chain combines TRBV5-1 with TRBJ2-7; 11 bases are a match to TRBD1. The germline CDR1 and CDR2 sequences are SGHRS and YFSETQ. The CDR3 runs 15 residues. V gave up 0 bases and J gave up 6 bases; unmatched junction bases: 5. The CDR3 protein is CASSLGTGGDLEQYF. The CDR3, as DNA: TGCGCCAGCAGCTTGGGGACAGGGGGCGACCTCGAGCAGTACTTC.

The chain links TRBV7-9 to TRBJ2-3; 7 bases are shared with TRBD1. Germline V CDR1 and CDR2: SEHNR, FQNEAQ (reference sequence). CDR3 length equals 11 residues. Trimming cost V 4 bases and J 15 bases; bases outside gene matches: 7. The CDR3 bases are TGTGCCAGCAGCTCTGGATGGGACAGCTATTTT. The encoded protein is CASSSGWDSYF.

The chain carries TRBV27 and TRBJ2-7; 10 bases map to TRBD2. The CDR3 length is 15 residues. Germline V gene lookup returns CDR1 MNHEY and CDR2 SMNVEV (reference sequence). Trimming took 3 bases from V and 2 from J; bases not matched to a gene: 4. The CDR3 region is CASSLEAGGTYEQYF. Written as DNA, the CDR3 is TGTGCCAGCAGTTTGGAAGCGGGAGGGACCTACGAGCAGTACTTC.

CDR3 loop: CASSDHLRGLGNQPQHF. CDR3 DNA: TGTGCCAGCAGTGACCATCTCAGGGGGCTGGGCAATCAGCCCCAGCATTTT. The J gene is TRBJ1-5, the V gene TRBV6-4, with 8 bases fitting TRBD1. Germline V gives CDR1 MRHNA, CDR2 SNTAGT. V shed 2 bases and J 2 bases; nucleotides not matched to a gene: 8. This CDR3 has 17 amino acids.

The chain couples TRBV10-2 to TRBJ2-3; 8 positions match TRBD2. This CDR3 has 15 residues. V lost 8 bases and J lost 2; bases outside the gene matches: 9. Germline V lookup: CDR1 WSHSY, CDR2 SAAADI. The CDR3, as DNA: TGCGCCAGCGCGAGCGGGGGAGAGTCCACAGATACGCAGTATTTT. This translates into CASASGGESTDTQYF.

The chain is built from TRBV7-9 and TRBJ1-4; maybe TRBD1 (6 bases). This CDR3 spans 16 amino acids. CDR1 SEHNR and CDR2 FQNEAQ come from the germline V gene (reference sequence). Trimming cost V 2 bases and J 5 bases, with 15 bases left between them. CDR3 residues: CASSLSSAGANEKLFF. In DNA form, the CDR3 reads TGTGCCAGCAGCTTAAGTTCGGCAGGGGCGAATGAAAAACTGTTTTTT.

To note about this clone: Germline and junction disagree at one end, which may indicate a read error. This chain links TRBV2 with TRBJ2-7; D perhaps matches TRBD1 (5 bases). Germline-derived CDR1 and CDR2 are SNHLY and FYNNEI. This CDR3 is built from 15 residues. Here the CDR3 DNA reads TGTGCCAGCAGCGAAGGGGCAGGATCTACCTACGAGCAGTACTTC. Protein: CASSEGAGSTYEQYF.

The rearrangement links TRBV4-3 to TRBJ2-2; no definite D call. Germline CDR1 LGHNA, CDR2 YSLEER. V was shortened by 0 bases and J by 4 bases, with 3 bases between the two germline ends. CDR3 length: 13 residues. The CDR3 is CASSQESTGELFF. The CDR3 DNA reads as TGCGCCAGCAGCCAAGAATCCACCGGGGAGCTGTTTTTT.

V gene TRBV5-1 combines with J gene TRBJ1-2; TRBD1 agrees at 9 bases. V shed 4 bases and J 8 bases; nucleotides not matched to a gene: 6. Germline lookup yields CDR1 SGHRS and CDR2 YFSETQ. The CDR3 runs to 13 residues. CDR3 nucleotides: TGCGCCAGCAGCGAGGACAGGGGTACGGGCTACACCTTC. This codes for CASSEDRGTGYTF. The complete variable domain, with remaining parts taken from reference TRBV5-1 and TRBJ1-2, reads KAGVTQTPRYLIKTRGQQVTLSCSPISGHRSVSWYQQTPGQGLQFLFEYFSETQRNKGNFPGRFSGRQFSNSRSEMNVSTLELGDSALYLCASSEDRGTGYTFGSGTRLTVV.

V is TRBV10-1 and J is TRBJ2-3; D not resolved. This CDR3 is built from 12 residues. V lost 3 bases to trimming and J lost 11 bases, with 12 bases between them. Looked up from germline, CDR1 is WNHNN and CDR2 is SYGVQD (reference sequence). As DNA, the CDR3 is TGCGCCAGCAGTGAATGGGGTATAGAGCAGTATTTT. As protein: CASSEWGIEQYF.

The CDR3, as DNA: TGCGCCAGCAGCCAAGATTGGGGGTATGGGAACACTGAAGCTTTCTTT. The encoded protein is CASSQDWGYGNTEAFF. V usage is TRBV4-1 and J usage is TRBJ1-1; the D gene is possibly TRBD1 (5 bases). Germline assignment: CDR1 MGHRA and CDR2 YSYEKL. Trimming removed 0 bases from V and 1 base from J, with 12 bases in between. This CDR3 spans 16 amino acids.

Comment on this clone: Other DNA sequences in this specimen translate into the identical CDR3. This chain uses TRBV9 with TRBJ2-1; D is ambiguous. The germline gives CDR1 SGDLS, CDR2 YYNGEE. The V and J ends lost 3 bases and 0 bases respectively, with 1 base between them. CDR3 length equals 12 residues. CDR3 nucleotide sequence: TGTGCCAGCAGCGGCTCCTACAATGAGCAGTTCTTC. Translated: CASSGSYNEQFF. Looking up the rest from reference TRBV9 and TRBJ2-1 gives the full variable domain: DSGVTQTPKHLITATGQRVTLRCSPRSGDLSVYWYQQSLDQGLQFLIQYYNGEERAKGNILERFSAQQFPDLHSELNLSSLELGDSALYFCASSGSYNEQFFGPGTRLTVL.

This clone was observed once. The DNA of the CDR3 is TGTGCCAGCAGTACCCACTCTCCGCAAACAGATACGCAGTATTTT. This codes for CASSTHSPQTDTQYF. The gene calls are TRBV28 and TRBJ2-3; no clear D. Trimming cost V 5 bases and J 3 bases, with 15 bases left between them. The CDR3 spans 15 residues. CDR1 and CDR2 (germline): MDHEN, SYDVKM.

The V call is TRBV27, the J call TRBJ1-4; 9 bases match TRBD1. The CDR3 has 14 amino acids. Losses at the gene ends were 4 bases for V and 8 bases for J; bases not matched to a gene: 5. Germline CDR1 MNHEY, CDR2 SMNVEV (reference sequence). The DNA of the CDR3 is TGTGCCAGCAGTTCGACAGGGGGTTGGGAAAAACTGTTTTTT. The encoded protein is CASSSTGGWEKLFF. The variable domain in full, completed from reference TRBV27 and TRBJ1-4, reads EAQVTQNPRYLITVTGKKLTVTCSQNMNHEYMSWYRQDPGLGLRQIYYSMNVEVTDKGDVPEGYKVSRKEKRNFPLILESPSPNQTSLYFCASSSTGGWEKLFFGSGTQLSVL.

This CDR3 is CASSFSTGQETQYF. The DNA of the CDR3 is TGTGCCAGCAGTTTTTCCACAGGGCAAGAGACCCAGTACTTC. J is TRBJ2-5 and V is TRBV27; a weak D match, TRBD1 (6 bases). V lost 3 bases, J lost 2 bases, and 10 bases lay in between. The CDR3 consists of 14 residues. Germline V gene data show CDR1 as MNHEY and CDR2 as SMNVEV (reference sequence).

The gene calls are TRBV7-8 and TRBJ2-7; 8 bases agree with TRBD2. Germline CDR1 SGHVS, CDR2 FQNEAQ. J gave up 4 bases and V 5 bases, and 7 bases lay outside the gene matches. There are 14 residues in the CDR3. CDR3 sequence reads: CASSPSGSGYEQYF. DNA of the CDR3: TGTGCCAGCAGCCCCAGCGGGAGTGGGTACGAGCAGTACTTC.